The 22 T cell receptor beta chains presented below share a single source sample, sequenced in a study of cytomegalovirus exposure and HLA in healthy donors. TCRdb's copy holds only in-frame clones and misses some; the assay was immunoSEQ multiplex PCR. Here the sample spans about 130,000 clones, roughly nine tenths being singletons. Source material: PBMCs. Every receptor here comes from a woman between 18 and 29 years old in good health and CMV-seropositive.

The chain recombines TRBV5-1 with TRBJ2-3, with 8 nucleotides matching TRBD1. The germline CDR1 and CDR2 sequences are SGHRS and YFSETQ. CDR3 size: 16 residues. J lost 2 bases, V lost 4 bases, and 9 bases had no gene match. The CDR3: CASSLPTGEVTDTQYF. DNA for the CDR3: TGCGCCAGCAGCCTACCGACAGGGGAGGTCACAGATACGCAGTATTTT.

The CDR3 reads CASSPEAAYEQYF. The CDR3 nucleotides read TGTGCCAGCAGCCCCGAGGCAGCCTACGAGCAGTACTTC. The V gene is TRBV7-9, the J gene TRBJ2-7; D is uncertain. There are 13 residues in the CDR3. Trimming took 5 bases from V and 2 from J, leaving 10 bases between them. Germline V gene sequence: CDR1 SEHNR, CDR2 FQNEAQ (reference sequence).

The chain couples TRBV11-2 to TRBJ1-1; a weak D match, TRBD1 (5 bases). The ends were cut back, 5 bases at V and 0 bases at J, with 16 bases in the middle. Germline-derived CDR1 and CDR2 are SGHAT and FQNNGV. CDR3 size: 16 residues. CDR3 coding DNA: TGTGCCAGCAGCCTCGACAGCGAGCTCATGAACACTGAAGCTTTCTTT. Translated: CASSLDSELMNTEAFF.

The genes are TRBV30 and TRBJ2-4; D is possibly TRBD2 (5 bases). There are 13 residues in the CDR3. Looked up from germline, CDR1 is GTSNPN and CDR2 is SVGIG (reference sequence). V gave up 3 bases and J gave up 8 bases, with 14 bases separating them. CDR3 in amino acids: CAWSPTDSDIQYF. CDR3 sequence (DNA): TGTGCCTGGAGCCCCACGGACTCGGACATTCAGTACTTC.

The chain uses TRBV6-4 and TRBJ1-2; D is undetermined. The length of the CDR3 is 13 residues. Germline CDR1 is MRHNA and CDR2 is SNTAGT. The V and J ends lost 5 bases and 8 bases respectively, with 15 bases between them. The CDR3 nucleotides are TGTGCCAGCAGTCCTGAGAGAGGCACCGGCTACACCTTC. This encodes CASSPERGTGYTF.

This clone turned up a few times. The genes are TRBV7-8 and TRBJ1-2; 7 bases are shared with TRBD1. The CDR3 runs 14 residues. Germline CDR1 and CDR2: SGHVS and FQNEAQ. Trimming cost V 5 bases and J 4 bases; bases outside gene matches: 7. This CDR3 reads CASSPDRAGYGYTF. CDR3 DNA: TGTGCCAGCAGCCCCGACAGGGCTGGCTATGGCTACACCTTC.

This rearrangement joins TRBV5-4 to TRBJ1-5, with 8 bases lining up with TRBD1. Unmatched junction bases numbered 4, after V lost 4 bases and J lost 4 bases. Germline assignment: CDR1 SGHNT and CDR2 YYREEE (reference sequence). This CDR3 comprises 14 residues. DNA for the CDR3: TGTGCCAGCAGCAAGGACAGGGATAATCAGCCCCAGCATTTT. Translated: CASSKDRDNQPQHF.

In the case of this clone: Sequence at one end of the junction differs from germline and may be a read error. CDR3 sequence: CASSLSRVKTEAFF. CDR3 nucleotide sequence: TGCGCCAGCAGCTTGTCCAGGGTGAAGACTGAAGCTTTCTTT. The V and J genes are TRBV5-1 and TRBJ1-1; tentative D call: TRBD1 (5 bases). The CDR3 runs to 14 residues. Germline CDR1 SGHRS, CDR2 YFSETQ.

This clone appeared once. J is TRBJ2-2 and V is TRBV7-6, with unresolved D. The CDR3 contains 13 residues. The germline V gene has CDR1 SGHVS and CDR2 FNYEAQ. The V end lost 6 bases, the J end lost 0 bases, and 5 bases lay between the germline ends. The CDR3 coding sequence is TGTGCCAGCAGTTCTACGAACACCGGGGAGCTGTTTTTT. This translates into CASSSTNTGELFF.

The chain is built from TRBV4-1 and TRBJ1-5, with 7 bases identical to TRBD1. The germline gives CDR1 MGHRA, CDR2 YSYEKL. The length of the CDR3 is 17 residues. V was clipped by 6 bases and J by 3 bases; unmatched bases: 14. The CDR3 is CASSPTRQGESNQPQHF. The CDR3 DNA reads TGCGCCAGCAGTCCAACACGACAGGGAGAATCCAATCAGCCCCAGCATTTT.

This chain uses TRBV13 with TRBJ2-1, with 9 nucleotides matching TRBD2. The ends lost 3 bases at V and 7 bases at J; junction bases unmatched: 4. The CDR3 spans 14 residues. Germline assignment: CDR1 PRHDT and CDR2 FYEKMQ (reference sequence). CDR3: CASSLRGGMNEQFF. The CDR3 coding sequence is TGTGCCAGCAGCTTGCGGGGGGGCATGAATGAGCAGTTCTTC.

V is TRBV10-3 and J is TRBJ2-2; 8 nucleotides line up with TRBD1. The germline CDR1 and CDR2 sequences are ENHRY and SYGVKD. CDR3 length equals 14 residues. J lost 2 bases, V lost 10 bases, and 6 bases had no gene match. The CDR3 bases are TGTGCCAATGGACAGGGATTCAACACCGGGGAGCTGTTTTTT. Encoded protein: CANGQGFNTGELFF.

V is TRBV7-8 and J is TRBJ2-1; 16 bases are a match to TRBD2. The CDR3 is 19 amino acids. Germline V gene sequence: CDR1 SGHVS, CDR2 FQNEAQ. After removal of 4 bases from V and 0 bases from J, the junction contained 6 bases not matched to a gene. DNA for the CDR3: TGTGCCAGCAGCTCACCGGGACTAGCGGGGGGGAGCTCCTACAATGAGCAGTTCTTC. Translation: CASSSPGLAGGSSYNEQFF.

This clone was seen just once. The chain recombines TRBV7-3 with TRBJ2-2; 10 bases are a match to TRBD1. Germline V gene sequence: CDR1 SGHTA, CDR2 FQGTGA. The V gene end was trimmed by 1 base and the J gene end by 3 bases; junction bases not matched to a gene: 5. CDR3 size: 17 residues. CDR3: CASSLKIGQGDTGELFF. The CDR3 nucleotides read TGTGCCAGCAGCTTAAAAATTGGACAGGGGGACACCGGGGAGCTGTTTTTT.

The chain combines TRBV2 with TRBJ1-5; 9 positions agree with TRBD1. Germline CDR1 SNHLY, CDR2 FYNNEI. Trimming cost V 8 bases and J 2 bases; bases outside gene matches: 10. This CDR3 is 16 amino acids long. For the CDR3, the DNA is TGTGCCAGCTCGGGGACAGGGTCTCTCGGCAATCAGCCCCAGCATTTT. Its protein product is CASSGTGSLGNQPQHF.

This rearrangement joins TRBV7-2 to TRBJ2-1; 10 bases match TRBD1. The CDR3 spans 17 residues. Germline V gives CDR1 SGHTA, CDR2 FQGNSA. V gave up 2 bases and J gave up 12 bases; unmatched junction bases: 16. CDR3 protein: CASSLLGPGTGVNRQFF. The CDR3 nucleotides read TGTGCCAGCAGCTTATTGGGTCCCGGGACAGGGGTCAATAGGCAGTTCTTC.

The chain employs TRBV7-8 and TRBJ1-4; D unresolved. Germline loops: CDR1 SGHVS, CDR2 FQNEAQ. V dropped 5 bases and J dropped 4 bases, with 11 bases sitting between them. This CDR3 is 14 amino acids long. CDR3 loop: CASSLGANNEKLFF. CDR3 sequence (DNA): TGTGCCAGCAGCCTCGGAGCCAATAATGAAAAACTGTTTTTT.

This chain uses TRBV5-6 with TRBJ2-7, with 8 bases aligning to TRBD1. V trimming: 3 bases; J trimming: 0 bases; junction bases outside the gene matches: 5. The CDR3 spans 15 residues. CDR1 and CDR2 (germline): SGHDT, YYEEEE. CDR3: CASSSGQAVSYEQYF. CDR3 nucleotides: TGTGCCAGCAGCTCGGGACAGGCCGTCTCCTACGAGCAGTACTTC.

The chain carries TRBV19 and TRBJ2-4; 10 bases are a match to TRBD1. CDR3 length: 14 amino acids. With V trimmed by 6 bases and J by 6 bases, 5 bases remained unmatched. CDR1 LNHDA and CDR2 SQIVND come from the germline V gene (reference sequence). The CDR3 sequence: CASRGQGPRNIQYF. Here the CDR3 DNA reads TGTGCCAGTAGGGGACAGGGGCCGCGAAACATTCAGTACTTC.

This sequence joins TRBV7-9 and TRBJ1-1; D gene ambiguous. CDR1 and CDR2 (germline): SEHNR, FQNEAQ (reference sequence). Trimming removed 5 bases from V and 11 bases from J, with 15 bases in between. The CDR3 runs to 12 residues. CDR3 sequence (DNA): TGTGCCAGCAGCCTTGACCGACTTGGGGCTTTCTTT. This codes for CASSLDRLGAFF.

V gene TRBV19 combines with J gene TRBJ2-7; no clear D gene. Germline CDR1 LNHDA, CDR2 SQIVND (reference sequence). CDR3 length: 14 residues. The ends were cut back, 1 base at V and 0 bases at J, with 7 bases in the middle. The CDR3 protein is CASSIGGLSYEQYF. As DNA, the CDR3 is TGTGCCAGTAGTATAGGTGGCCTCTCCTACGAGCAGTACTTC.

The V call is TRBV7-9, the J call TRBJ2-5; D is undetermined. The germline gives CDR1 SEHNR, CDR2 FQNEAQ (reference sequence). There are 15 residues in the CDR3. V was clipped by 5 bases and J by 5 bases, with 18 bases between them. CDR3 nucleotide sequence: TGTGCCAGCAGCCCTAGAAGTGTTGAGATGGAGACCCAGTACTTC. Translation gives CASSPRSVEMETQYF.